Each of the 16 T cell receptor beta chains below was sequenced from the same sample in a study of T cells in Graves' hyperthyroidism and ophthalmopathy. RNA transcripts served as the template for amplifying TCR beta CDR3 regions. In the first-round RT-PCR of the TCR CDR3, the HTBI primer set was used. TCRdb re-derived calls from the multiplex PCR reads in MiXCR, one entry per CDR3 protein. Here the sample spans 500,000 to 600,000 distinct CDR3 sequences, 40% to 55% being singletons. Input material: peripheral blood or thyroid tissue (not recorded which). All receptors come from an adult woman with Graves' disease, either hyperthyroidism or ophthalmopathy (not recorded which).

This clonotype has only a few counts. The chain joins TRBV27 to TRBJ1-1; 7 bases match TRBD1. V shed 3 bases and J 7 bases; nucleotides not matched to a gene: 2. The CDR3 is made up of 12 amino acids. From germline, CDR1 is MNHEY and CDR2 SMNVEV (reference sequence). The CDR3 reads CASSFQGGEAFF. Written as DNA, the CDR3 is TGTGCCAGCAGTTTCCAGGGGGGTGAAGCTTTCTTT.

Many counts were recorded for this clonotype. The chain links TRBV27 to TRBJ1-4, with D unclear. In germline, CDR1 is MNHEY, CDR2 SMNVEV (reference sequence). The V gene lost 5 bases and the J gene lost 8 bases, with 9 bases spanning the gap. The CDR3 totals 12 residues. CDR3 bases: TGTGCCAGCAGTCCTGCGCCGGAAAAACTGTTTTTT. Encoded protein: CASSPAPEKLFF. Drawing the rest from reference TRBV27 and TRBJ1-4, the complete variable domain is EAQVTQNPRYLITVTGKKLTVTCSQNMNHEYMSWYRQDPGLGLRQIYYSMNVEVTDKGDVPEGYKVSRKEKRNFPLILESPSPNQTSLYFCASSPAPEKLFFGSGTQLSVL.

This clonotype occurred many times. The gene calls are TRBV4-1 and TRBJ1-2, with D tentatively TRBD1 (5 bases). The V gene's germline CDR1 is MGHRA and CDR2 YSYEKL. The CDR3 is 15 residues long. V was shortened by 2 bases and J by 8 bases, with 18 bases between the two germline ends. The CDR3 spells CASSQPTAGSSGYTF. In nucleotides, the CDR3 is TGCGCCAGCAGCCAACCCACCGCAGGGTCCAGCGGCTACACCTTC.

This clonotype was seen a handful of times. The chain employs TRBV20-1 and TRBJ1-1; 8 bases are a match to TRBD1. This CDR3 comprises 14 residues. J was trimmed by 7 bases and V by 6 bases; bases with no gene match: 13. CDR1 is DFQATT and CDR2 is SNEGSKA in the germline V gene (reference sequence). This CDR3 is CSARRSGGVGEAFF. As DNA, the CDR3 is TGCAGTGCCCGAAGGTCAGGGGGCGTCGGTGAAGCTTTCTTT.

This chain uses TRBV7-9 with TRBJ1-6; TRBD1 matches 7 bases. The CDR3 is 15 residues long. Germline V CDR1 and CDR2: SEHNR, FQNEAQ (reference sequence). Unmatched junction bases numbered 10, after V lost 6 bases and J lost 8 bases. The CDR3 reads CASRNEGGRYSPLHF. CDR3 nucleotides: TGTGCCAGCAGAAATGAAGGGGGCAGGTATTCACCCCTCCACTTT.

The chain carries TRBV5-1 and TRBJ1-2; TRBD1 matches at 8 bases. Germline V gene sequence: CDR1 SGHRS, CDR2 YFSETQ. Germline trimming cut 4 bases from V and 6 bases from J; bases unmatched to any gene: 5. This CDR3 contains 13 residues. CDR3 DNA sequence: TGCGCCAGCAGCCAAGGACAGGGTAATGGCTACACCTTC. Protein: CASSQGQGNGYTF.

The chain links TRBV7-9 to TRBJ1-6; 7 nucleotides match TRBD1. This CDR3 contains 16 residues. Germline CDR1 is SEHNR and CDR2 is FQNEAQ (reference sequence). V shed 3 bases, J shed 5 bases, and the junction held 7 bases outside the gene matches. In DNA, the CDR3 is TGTGCCAGCAGCTTTCGATCCGGGACAGATAATTCACCCCTCCACTTT. Translating it yields CASSFRSGTDNSPLHF.

This clonotype was seen many times. The gene calls are TRBV4-2 and TRBJ2-7, with 12 bases lining up with TRBD2. The CDR3 has 17 residues. J gave up 3 bases and V 5 bases, and 11 bases lay outside the gene matches. Germline CDR1 LGHNA, CDR2 YNFKEQ. Written as DNA, the CDR3 is TGTGCCAGCAGCTCCCACCAAAGGACTAGCGGGGACTACGAGCAGTACTTC. The encoded protein is CASSSHQRTSGDYEQYF.

The table lists this clonotype with many counts. The rearrangement links TRBV6-1 to TRBJ2-7; 8 bases map to TRBD2. Germline trimming cut 2 bases from V and 9 bases from J; bases unmatched to any gene: 12. The germline V gene has CDR1 MNHNS and CDR2 SASEGT. There are 15 residues in the CDR3. Here the CDR3 reads CASSEIAGRLPRQYF. The CDR3 DNA sequence: TGTGCCAGCAGTGAAATAGCGGGACGACTCCCTCGGCAGTACTTC.

This clonotype was recorded a few times. This could be a read error, since a much larger clone is one nucleotide away. The CDR3 is CSANLGGSNEQYF. CDR3 bases: TGCAGTGCTAATCTAGGCGGGTCCAACGAGCAGTACTTC. The chain combines TRBV20-1 with TRBJ2-7; tentative D call: TRBD2 (5 bases). V was cut by 4 bases and J by 5 bases, with 15 bases left in between. Germline V gives CDR1 DFQATT, CDR2 SNEGSKA (reference sequence). The CDR3 extends over 13 amino acids.

This clonotype was recorded once. This chain uses TRBV20-1 with TRBJ2-7; perhaps D is TRBD1 or TRBD2 (5 bases each). Germline loops: CDR1 DFQATT, CDR2 SNEGSKA (reference sequence). There are 16 residues in the CDR3. Trimming took off 0 bases at V and 0 bases at J, with 15 bases between the two ends. As DNA, the CDR3 is TGCAGTGCTAGAGATGAAGTGGGGGTTGGCTCCTACGAGCAGTACTTC. Translating gives CSARDEVGVGSYEQYF.

The chain has TRBV15 and TRBJ2-7; 8 positions agree with TRBD1. Germline CDR1 and CDR2: LNHNV and YYDKDF (reference sequence). The junction had 10 bases not matched to a gene; V was cut back by 3 bases and J by 3 bases. The CDR3 extends over 16 amino acids. CDR3 in DNA: TGTGCCACCAGCAGTTCGGTCTCGGGACAGGTCTACGAGCAGTACTTC. This translates into CATSSSVSGQVYEQYF. Full variable domain (outside the CDR3, taken from reference TRBV15 and TRBJ2-7): DAMVIQNPRYQVTQFGKPVTLSCSQTLNHNVMYWYQQKSSQAPKLLFHYYDKDFNNEADTPDNFQSRRPNTSFCFLDIRSPGLGDTAMYLCATSSSVSGQVYEQYFGPGTRLTVT.

This clonotype came up many times. This rearrangement joins TRBV4-1 to TRBJ2-5; 8 bases agree with TRBD2. V lost 1 base to trimming and J lost 5 bases; unmatched junction nucleotides: 9. This CDR3 is 16 amino acids long. The germline CDR1 and CDR2 sequences are MGHRA and YSYEKL. This CDR3 reads CASSQVTSGRGETQYF. Written as DNA, the CDR3 is TGCGCCAGCAGCCAAGTAACCAGCGGGAGAGGGGAGACCCAGTACTTC.

V usage is TRBV2 and J usage is TRBJ1-1, with D maybe TRBD1 (6 bases). This CDR3 is built from 17 residues. CDR1 and CDR2 from the germline V gene are SNHLY and FYNNEI. V was trimmed by 3 bases and J by 8 bases, leaving 25 bases between them. CDR3 nucleotide sequence: TGTGCCAGCAGTGAGGCTAGCAAAGGGGGGCTTAGGGAGGAAGCTTTCTTT. Translating gives CASSEASKGGLREEAFF. Variable domain in full (rest from reference TRBV2 and TRBJ1-1): EPEVTQTPSHQVTQMGQEVILRCVPISNHLYFYWYRQILGQKVEFLVSFYNNEISEKSEIFDDQFSVERPDGSNFTLKIRSTKLEDSAMYFCASSEASKGGLREEAFFGQGTRLTVV.

This clonotype was detected ten times or more. The chain couples TRBV28 to TRBJ1-5; D is possibly TRBD1 (6 bases). Trimming removed 2 bases at V and 0 bases at J, with 8 bases between. This CDR3 has 15 residues. CDR1 and CDR2 from the germline V gene are MDHEN and SYDVKM. The CDR3 DNA reads TGTGCCAGCAGTTTAGCGGGGGCTAGCAATCAGCCCCAGCATTTT. Translation gives CASSLAGASNQPQHF. The variable domain in full, with the rest retrieved from reference TRBV28 and TRBJ1-5, is DVKVTQSSRYLVKRTGEKVFLECVQDMDHENMFWYRQDPGLGLRLIYFSYDVKMKEKGDIPEGYSVSREKKERFSLILESASTNQTSMYLCASSLAGASNQPQHFGDGTRLSIL.

V is TRBV10-3 and J is TRBJ2-6; 8 nucleotides line up with TRBD1. This CDR3 contains 17 residues. The ends lost 4 bases at V and 0 bases at J; junction bases unmatched: 5. Per the germline V gene, CDR1 is ENHRY and CDR2 is SYGVKD. CDR3 DNA sequence: TGTGCCATCAGTGGGGGGACAGGATACTCTGGGGCCAACGTCCTGACTTTC. Translated, it gives CAISGGTGYSGANVLTF.